This TCR beta chain was recovered during a study of cytomegalovirus exposure and HLA in healthy donors. Turning to the study itself: Early release data held some 80 million unique TCRs from HLA-typed donors.

60 Vbeta and 13 Jbeta primers were used in PCR. Only in-frame clones appear in the TCRdb table, and some are missing; sequencing was by immunoSEQ multiplex PCR. The table has about 130,000 clones, over 65% seen once. The junction had 7 bases not matched to a gene; V was cut back by 6 bases and J by 0 bases. Germline CDR1 is SNHLY and CDR2 is FYNNEI. The CDR3 consists of 16 residues. Notes on the study in general: In vitro checks showed that a few CMV-associated chains really do target CMV antigens. The authors later found TCR association rates varying by HLA locus, with DRB1 most and HLA-C fewest. Across donors, most TCRs were seen rarely, yet some public ones were widespread.

Concerning this clone: Its antigen is unidentified.

Sequenced material: PBMCs. The V and J genes are TRBV2 and TRBJ2-3, with 9 nucleotides matching TRBD2. The source of this sequence is a man aged 18 to 29 in good health and CMV-seropositive. Written as DNA, the CDR3 is TGTGCCAGCAGGGGTCCTGGACTAGCGAGCACAGATACGCAGTATTTT. This codes for CASRGPGLASTDTQYF.